This TCR beta chain appears in the sequencing data of a study of regulatory T cells in long-lasting Graves disease. With regard to this clonotype: A far larger clone lies a single base away; this is likely a read error.

The CDR3 extends over 16 amino acids. Germline V gene sequence: CDR1 SGHNT, CDR2 YYREEE (reference sequence). Relying on iRepertoire HTBI primers and Arm-PCR of CDR3 regions, the team built TCR beta libraries. Via MiXCR, TCRdb re-called the multiplex PCR reads, giving one row per CDR3 protein. This sample carries approximately 460,000 distinct CDR3 sequences, roughly 15% of them seen once, and the ten largest clones take around 11%. Time point described: newly diagnosed GD, antithyroid drugs for less than 3 months. Researchers made the TCR library from RNA that was extracted from PBMCs. The same data also went into a second study, on T cells in Graves' hyperthyroidism and ophthalmopathy.

The TCR originated in a woman in her twenties or thirties with Graves disease. The source was peripheral blood mononuclear cells (PBMCs), collected at new diagnosis, from a patient treated with antithyroid drugs. This chain uses TRBV5-4 with TRBJ2-7; TRBD1 matches 9 bases. CDR3 sequence: CASRTAQGALLYEQCF. The CDR3 DNA sequence: TGTGCCAGCAGGACGGCACAGGGGGCTCTCCTCTACGAGCAGTGCTTC.